These 11 T cell receptor beta chains were all obtained from the same sample, sequenced in a study of CD8 T cells in Susac syndrome. Reverse transcription of roughly 0.5 to 1 ug RNA used random hexamers. TCRdb re-called the immunoSEQ multiplex PCR reads through MiXCR, storing one row per CDR3 protein. The sample yields approximately 150,000 distinct CDR3 sequences, approximately 93% seen once. Sequencing input: CD4+ T cells from PBMCs. The receptors were sampled from a human donor with multiple sclerosis.

This chain links TRBV30 with TRBJ2-3; 8 bases map to TRBD1. J lost 10 bases, V lost 5 bases, and 5 bases had no gene match. Per the germline V gene, CDR1 is GTSNPN and CDR2 is SVGIG (reference sequence). The CDR3 has 11 amino acids. The CDR3 bases are TGTGCCTGGGGGACAGGCATCTCGCAGTATTTT. Amino acid sequence: CAWGTGISQYF.

The chain carries TRBV20-1 and TRBJ2-7; a possible D gene is TRBD2 (5 bases). The germline CDR1 and CDR2 sequences are DFQATT and SNEGSKA (reference sequence). With 6 bases removed from V and 5 bases from J, the gap between germline ends came to 20 bases. The CDR3 consists of 14 residues. The CDR3 loop is CSASGSTGYHEQYF. The CDR3 nucleotides read TGCAGTGCCTCAGGAAGTACGGGGTACCACGAGCAGTACTTC.

In this sample, this clonotype turned up once. The chain combines TRBV6-1 with TRBJ2-1; TRBD2 matches 7 bases. The junction had 14 bases not matched to a gene; V was cut back by 2 bases and J by 7 bases. This CDR3 region has 17 residues. Germline V gene data show CDR1 as MNHNS and CDR2 as SASEGT. The CDR3 region has the DNA TGTGCCAGCAGTGAACGGCGGGAGACCGCCTTTGGGAATGAGCAGTTCTTC. It codes for CASSERRETAFGNEQFF.

J is TRBJ2-2 and V is TRBV7-8; 9 bases line up with TRBD2. The V and J ends lost 3 bases and 6 bases, in that order; junction bases with no gene match: 11. CDR3 size: 17 residues. Germline V CDR1 and CDR2: SGHVS, FQNEAQ. The CDR3 reads CASSFLPLRGGAGELFF. Written as DNA, the CDR3 is TGTGCCAGCAGCTTCCTCCCGCTCCGCGGGGGGGCCGGGGAGCTGTTTTTT.

This chain links TRBV29-1 with TRBJ1-1; D perhaps matches TRBD1 (5 bases). This CDR3 contains 12 residues. The V end was cut by 4 bases, the J end by 4 bases, with 10 bases between. Germline V gene sequence: CDR1 SQVTM, CDR2 ANQGSEA. The CDR3 DNA reads as TGCAGCGTTGGGCAGGGACCCACTGAAGCTTTCTTT. Residues: CSVGQGPTEAFF.

The chain is built from TRBV3-1 and TRBJ1-1; the D is unclear. This CDR3 is 13 amino acids long. V gave up 2 bases and J gave up 8 bases, with 12 bases separating them. Germline CDR1 is LGHDT and CDR2 is YNNKEL (reference sequence). CDR3 region: CASSQLPGSEAFF. The CDR3 bases are TGTGCCAGCAGCCAACTTCCGGGCTCCGAAGCTTTCTTT.

Only one count was recorded for this clonotype. The chain is built from TRBV20-1 and TRBJ1-1; unclear D gene. Germline V gives CDR1 DFQATT, CDR2 SNEGSKA (reference sequence). V was pared by 3 bases and J by 0 bases, with 14 bases between. The CDR3 extends over 15 amino acids. The CDR3 is CSASPHGSVNTEAFF. CDR3 nucleotide sequence: TGCAGTGCTAGTCCTCATGGGAGTGTGAACACTGAAGCTTTCTTT.

This clonotype was seen a single time. The V gene is TRBV4-3, the J gene TRBJ2-1; D unresolved. The V and J ends lost 1 base and 4 bases respectively, with 11 bases between them. The CDR3 consists of 15 residues. Germline loops: CDR1 LGHNA, CDR2 YSLEER. Here the CDR3 DNA reads TGCGCCAGCAGCCAAGTAGGAGTACGGTACAATGAGCAGTTCTTC. It specifies CASSQVGVRYNEQFF.

The chain uses TRBV30 and TRBJ2-5; 7 bases are a match to TRBD1. The CDR3 length is 14 residues. The V gene's germline CDR1 is GTSNPN and CDR2 SVGIG (reference sequence). V trimming: 6 bases; J trimming: 1 base; junction bases outside the gene matches: 8. CDR3: CACTKGALQETQYF. DNA of the CDR3: TGTGCCTGCACAAAGGGGGCTCTCCAAGAGACCCAGTACTTC.

The V and J genes are TRBV12-3 or TRBV12-4 and TRBJ2-5; D is uncertain. CDR3 length: 14 amino acids. The V end was cut by 6 bases, the J end by 5 bases, with 16 bases between. CDR3: CASSSPSSRETQYF. The CDR3 nucleotides are TGTGCCAGCAGCTCTCCCTCTAGTCGGGAGACCCAGTACTTC.

The V call is TRBV3-1, the J call TRBJ2-7; 9 bases align to TRBD2. Germline-derived CDR1 and CDR2 are LGHDT and YNNKEL (reference sequence). The CDR3 loop spans 14 amino acids. V lost 2 bases to trimming and J lost 2 bases; unmatched junction nucleotides: 1. CDR3 nucleotides: TGTGCCAGCAGCCAATCTAGCGGGGCCTACGAGCAGTACTTC. Its translation is CASSQSSGAYEQYF.